This TCR beta chain appears in the sequencing data of a study of cytomegalovirus exposure and HLA in healthy donors. Study-level points and caveats: Reported results showed that the classifier diagnosed cytomegalovirus status with high specificity and sensitivity. The majority of TCR sequences were rare, yet some public TCRs appeared in many donors. A few of the chains that were CMV-associated were confirmed in vitro to be specific for CMV antigens.

Method: immunoSEQ multiplex PCR; TCRdb's copy keeps in-frame clones and lacks some. This sample yields some 200,000 clones, of which around 80% are seen a single time; roughly an eighth belongs to the top ten. In regard to this clone: As yet, its antigen is unknown.

The donors belonged to the roughly 120-subject validation cohort, separate from the 666-subject first cohort. This TCR came from a woman aged 30 to 39 in good health and CMV-seropositive. The material sequenced was PBMCs.

DNA of the CDR3: TGTGCCAGCAGCCCGGGACTAGCGGGAACCGAGCAGTACTTC. Translation: CASSPGLAGTEQYF. This chain uses TRBV5-6 with TRBJ2-7, with 13 bases fitting TRBD2. Per germline, CDR1 SGHDT and CDR2 YYEEEE. Trimming removed 4 bases from V and 6 bases from J; junction bases left unmatched: 4. The CDR3 loop spans 14 amino acids.